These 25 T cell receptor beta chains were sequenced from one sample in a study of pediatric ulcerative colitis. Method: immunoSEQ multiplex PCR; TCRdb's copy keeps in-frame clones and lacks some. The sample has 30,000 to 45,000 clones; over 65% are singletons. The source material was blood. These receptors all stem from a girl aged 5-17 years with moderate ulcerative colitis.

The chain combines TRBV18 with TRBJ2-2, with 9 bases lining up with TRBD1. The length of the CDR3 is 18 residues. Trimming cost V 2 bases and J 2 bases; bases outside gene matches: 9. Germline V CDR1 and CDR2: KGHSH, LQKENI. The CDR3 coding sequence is TGTGCCAGCTCACCATTTCGGACGGGACAGGGTAACACCGGGGAGCTGTTTTTT. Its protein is CASSPFRTGQGNTGELFF.

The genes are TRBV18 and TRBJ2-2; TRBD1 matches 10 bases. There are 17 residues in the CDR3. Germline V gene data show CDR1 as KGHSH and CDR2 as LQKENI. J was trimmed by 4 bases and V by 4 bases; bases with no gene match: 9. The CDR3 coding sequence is TGTGCCAGCTCACGGACAGGGGGTATTTTGTTCACCGGGGAGCTGTTTTTT. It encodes CASSRTGGILFTGELFF.

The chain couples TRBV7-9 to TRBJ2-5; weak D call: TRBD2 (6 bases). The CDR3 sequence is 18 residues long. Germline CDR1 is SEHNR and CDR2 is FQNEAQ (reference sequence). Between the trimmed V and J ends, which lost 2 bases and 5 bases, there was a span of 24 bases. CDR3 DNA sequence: TGTGCCAGCAGCTTATTCCCCCCCCCACGGGGGAGAACGGAGACCCAGTACTTC. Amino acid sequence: CASSLFPPPRGRTETQYF.

The CDR3 DNA sequence: TGTGCCAGCAGCTGGGGAGTTACCTACGAGCAGTACTTC. Translating it yields CASSWGVTYEQYF. The V call is TRBV5-4, the J call TRBJ2-7; possibly TRBD2 for D (5 bases). CDR1 SGHNT and CDR2 YYREEE come from the germline V gene (reference sequence). V lost 3 bases and J 2 bases, leaving 9 bases between the germline ends. This CDR3 spans 13 amino acids. Combining the CDR3 with reference TRBV5-4 and TRBJ2-7 gives the whole variable domain ETGVTQSPTHLIKTRGQQVTLRCSSQSGHNTVSWYQQALGQGPQFIFQYYREEENGRGNFPPRFSGLQFPNYSSELNVNALELDDSALYLCASSWGVTYEQYFGPGTRLTVT.

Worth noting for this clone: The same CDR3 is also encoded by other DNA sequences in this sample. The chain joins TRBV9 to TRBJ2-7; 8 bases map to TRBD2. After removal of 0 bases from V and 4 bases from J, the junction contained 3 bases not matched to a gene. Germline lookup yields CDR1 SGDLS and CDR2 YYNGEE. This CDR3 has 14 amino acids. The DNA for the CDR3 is TGTGCCAGCAGCGTAGGGCTAGCGGGTTACGAGCAGTACTTC. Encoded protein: CASSVGLAGYEQYF. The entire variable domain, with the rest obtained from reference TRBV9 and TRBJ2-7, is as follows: DSGVTQTPKHLITATGQRVTLRCSPRSGDLSVYWYQQSLDQGLQFLIQYYNGEERAKGNILERFSAQQFPDLHSELNLSSLELGDSALYFCASSVGLAGYEQYFGPGTRLTVT.

The CDR3 DNA is TGCGCCAGCAGCTTGGAGACAGGGGGTACTCCCTATGGCTACACCTTC. It encodes CASSLETGGTPYGYTF. The chain carries TRBV5-1 and TRBJ1-2, with TRBD1 matching 9 bases. Germline loops: CDR1 SGHRS, CDR2 YFSETQ. The CDR3 extends over 16 amino acids. V dropped 0 bases and J dropped 4; count of bases not matched to a gene: 7.

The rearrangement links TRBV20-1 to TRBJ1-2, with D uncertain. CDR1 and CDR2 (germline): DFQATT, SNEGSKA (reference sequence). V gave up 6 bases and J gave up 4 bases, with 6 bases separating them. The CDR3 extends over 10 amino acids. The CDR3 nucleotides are TGCAGTGCCCCGGCCTATGGCTACACCTTC. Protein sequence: CSAPAYGYTF.

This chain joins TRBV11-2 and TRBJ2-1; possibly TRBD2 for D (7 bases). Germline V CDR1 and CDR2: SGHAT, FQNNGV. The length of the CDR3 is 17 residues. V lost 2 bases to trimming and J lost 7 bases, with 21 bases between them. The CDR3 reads CASSLRFMGGPRNEQFF. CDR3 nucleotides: TGTGCCAGCAGCTTACGGTTTATGGGGGGGCCACGGAATGAGCAGTTCTTC.

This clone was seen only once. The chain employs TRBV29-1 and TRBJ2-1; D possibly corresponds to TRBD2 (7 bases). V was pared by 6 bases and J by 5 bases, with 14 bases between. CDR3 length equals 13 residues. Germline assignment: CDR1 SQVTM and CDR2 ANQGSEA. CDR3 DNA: TGCAGCGTCCCGAGGGGGGGGGACAATGAGCAGTTCTTC. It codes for CSVPRGGDNEQFF.

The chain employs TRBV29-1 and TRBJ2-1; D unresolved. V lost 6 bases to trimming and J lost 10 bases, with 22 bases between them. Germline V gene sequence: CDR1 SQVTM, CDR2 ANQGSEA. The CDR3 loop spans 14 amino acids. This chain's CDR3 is CSVGETGAIREQFF. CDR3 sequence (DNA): TGCAGCGTGGGCGAGACCGGAGCTATTCGGGAGCAGTTCTTC.

The CDR3 DNA sequence: TGTGCCAGTAGTATACAGGGGGCCGACGATCAGCCCCAGCATTTT. Protein product: CASSIQGADDQPQHF. The J gene is TRBJ1-5, the V gene TRBV19; TRBD1 matches at 8 bases. J was trimmed by 5 bases and V by 2 bases; bases with no gene match: 5. This CDR3 contains 15 residues. Germline V gives CDR1 LNHDA, CDR2 SQIVND (reference sequence).

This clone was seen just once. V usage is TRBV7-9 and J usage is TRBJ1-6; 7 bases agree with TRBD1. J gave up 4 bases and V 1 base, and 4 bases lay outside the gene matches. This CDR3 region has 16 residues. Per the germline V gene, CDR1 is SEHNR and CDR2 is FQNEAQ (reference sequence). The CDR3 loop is CASSLGAGQYNSPLHF. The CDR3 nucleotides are TGTGCCAGCAGCTTAGGCGCGGGACAGTATAATTCACCCCTCCACTTT.

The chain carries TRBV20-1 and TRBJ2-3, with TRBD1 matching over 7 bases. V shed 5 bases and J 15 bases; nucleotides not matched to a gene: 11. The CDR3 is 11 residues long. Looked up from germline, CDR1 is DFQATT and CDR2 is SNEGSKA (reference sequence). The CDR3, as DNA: TGCAGTGCTGGGGGCTACAGGGGCGATTATTTT. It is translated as CSAGGYRGDYF.

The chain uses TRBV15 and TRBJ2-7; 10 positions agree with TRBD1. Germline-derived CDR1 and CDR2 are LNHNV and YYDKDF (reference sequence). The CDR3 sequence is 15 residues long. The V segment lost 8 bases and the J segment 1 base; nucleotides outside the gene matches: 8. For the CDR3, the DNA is TGTGCCACCGCGTCCGGGACAGGGGATTCCTACGAGCAGTACTTC. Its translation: CATASGTGDSYEQYF. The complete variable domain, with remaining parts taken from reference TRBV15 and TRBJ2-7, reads DAMVIQNPRYQVTQFGKPVTLSCSQTLNHNVMYWYQQKSSQAPKLLFHYYDKDFNNEADTPDNFQSRRPNTSFCFLDIRSPGLGDTAMYLCATASGTGDSYEQYFGPGTRLTVT.

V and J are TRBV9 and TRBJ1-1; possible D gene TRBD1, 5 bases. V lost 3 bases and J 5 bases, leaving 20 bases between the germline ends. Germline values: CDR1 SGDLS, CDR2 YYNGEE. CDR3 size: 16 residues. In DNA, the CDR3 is TGTGCCAGCAGCGAAGAGGGAACCGGGACTCGTACTGAAGCTTTCTTT. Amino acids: CASSEEGTGTRTEAFF. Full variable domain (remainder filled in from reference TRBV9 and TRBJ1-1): DSGVTQTPKHLITATGQRVTLRCSPRSGDLSVYWYQQSLDQGLQFLIQYYNGEERAKGNILERFSAQQFPDLHSELNLSSLELGDSALYFCASSEEGTGTRTEAFFGQGTRLTVV.

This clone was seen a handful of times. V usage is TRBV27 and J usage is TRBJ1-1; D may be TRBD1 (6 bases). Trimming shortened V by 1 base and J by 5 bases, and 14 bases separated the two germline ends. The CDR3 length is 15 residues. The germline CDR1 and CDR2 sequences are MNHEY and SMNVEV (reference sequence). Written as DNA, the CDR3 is TGTGCCAGCAGTTTATTTCAGGGAGGGGGAACTGAAGCTTTCTTT. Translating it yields CASSLFQGGGTEAFF.

The CDR3 protein is CACSPGWANEKLFF. CDR3 coding DNA: TGTGCCTGTTCCCCCGGCTGGGCTAATGAAAAACTGTTTTTT. This chain joins TRBV30 and TRBJ1-4; D unclear. The CDR3 has 14 residues. V was shortened by 6 bases and J by 3 bases, with 14 bases between the two germline ends. CDR1 is GTSNPN, CDR2 SVGIG, per germline (reference sequence).

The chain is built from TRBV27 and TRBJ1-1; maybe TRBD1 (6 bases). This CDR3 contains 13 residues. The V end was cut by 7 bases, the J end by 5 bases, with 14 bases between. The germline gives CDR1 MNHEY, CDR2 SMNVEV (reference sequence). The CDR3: CASNSRQETEAFF. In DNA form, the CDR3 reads TGTGCCAGCAACTCACGACAGGAGACTGAAGCTTTCTTT.

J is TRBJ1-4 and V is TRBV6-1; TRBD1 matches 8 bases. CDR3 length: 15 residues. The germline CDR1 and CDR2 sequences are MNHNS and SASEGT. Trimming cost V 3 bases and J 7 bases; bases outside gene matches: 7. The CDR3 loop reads CASSEIKDRVEKLFF. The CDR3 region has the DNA TGTGCCAGCAGTGAGATAAAGGACAGGGTTGAAAAACTGTTTTTT.

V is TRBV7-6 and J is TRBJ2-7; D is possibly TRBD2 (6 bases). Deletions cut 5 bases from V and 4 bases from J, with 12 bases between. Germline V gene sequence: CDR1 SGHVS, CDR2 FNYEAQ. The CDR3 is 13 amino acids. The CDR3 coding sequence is TGTGCCAGCAGCCCCCGCGGAGGGTACGAGCAGTACTTC. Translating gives CASSPRGGYEQYF.

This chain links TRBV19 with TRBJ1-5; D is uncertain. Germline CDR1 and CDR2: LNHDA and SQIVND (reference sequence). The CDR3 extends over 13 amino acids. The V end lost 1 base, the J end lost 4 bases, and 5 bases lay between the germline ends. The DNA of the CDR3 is TGTGCCAGTAGTATAGCCAGTAATCAGCCCCAGCATTTT. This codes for CASSIASNQPQHF. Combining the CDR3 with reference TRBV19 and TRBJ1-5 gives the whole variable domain DGGITQSPKYLFRKEGQNVTLSCEQNLNHDAMYWYRQDPGQGLRLIYYSQIVNDFQKGDIAEGYSVSREKKESFPLTVTSAQKNPTAFYLCASSIASNQPQHFGDGTRLSIL.

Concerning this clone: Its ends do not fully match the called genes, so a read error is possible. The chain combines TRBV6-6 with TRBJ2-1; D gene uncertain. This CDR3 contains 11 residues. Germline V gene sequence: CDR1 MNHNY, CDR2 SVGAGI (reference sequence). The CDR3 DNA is TGTGCCAGCGTCTCCGACAATGAGCAGTTCTTC. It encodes CASVSDNEQFF.

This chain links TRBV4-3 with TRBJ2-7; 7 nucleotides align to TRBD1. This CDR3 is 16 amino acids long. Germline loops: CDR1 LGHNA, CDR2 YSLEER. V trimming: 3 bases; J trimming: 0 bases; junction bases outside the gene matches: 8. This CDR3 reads CASSHRQGQSSYEQYF. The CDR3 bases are TGCGCCAGCAGCCACAGACAGGGCCAGAGCTCCTACGAGCAGTACTTC.

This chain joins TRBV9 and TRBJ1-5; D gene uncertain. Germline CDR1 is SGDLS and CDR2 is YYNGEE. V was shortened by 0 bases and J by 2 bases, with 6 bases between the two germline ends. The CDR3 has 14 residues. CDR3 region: CASSVGQGNQPQHF. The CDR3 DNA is TGTGCCAGCAGCGTAGGCCAGGGCAATCAGCCCCAGCATTTT.

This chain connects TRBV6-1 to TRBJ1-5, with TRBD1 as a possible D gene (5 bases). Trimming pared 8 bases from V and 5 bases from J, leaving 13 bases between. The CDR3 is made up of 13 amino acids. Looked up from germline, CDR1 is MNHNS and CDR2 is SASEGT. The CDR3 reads CASGQGHDQPQHF. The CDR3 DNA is TGTGCCAGCGGGCAGGGTCATGATCAGCCCCAGCATTTT.